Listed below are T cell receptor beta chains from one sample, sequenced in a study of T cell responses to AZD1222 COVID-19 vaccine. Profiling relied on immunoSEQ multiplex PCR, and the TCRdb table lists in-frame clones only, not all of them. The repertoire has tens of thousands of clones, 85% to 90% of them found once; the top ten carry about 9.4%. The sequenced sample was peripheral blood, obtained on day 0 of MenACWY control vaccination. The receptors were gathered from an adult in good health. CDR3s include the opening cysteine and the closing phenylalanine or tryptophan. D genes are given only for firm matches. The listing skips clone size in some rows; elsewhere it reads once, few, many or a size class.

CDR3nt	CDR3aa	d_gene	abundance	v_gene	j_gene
TGTGCCAGCAGCTTAGGCAGTGCCTACGAGCAGTACTTC	CASSLGSAYEQYF	NA	NA	TRBV7-9	TRBJ2-7
TGTGCCAGTAGTATTTCAGGGAACTATGGCTACACCTTC	CASSISGNYGYTF	NA	NA	TRBV19	TRBJ1-2
TGCGCCAGCAGGGGACTAGCGGGGGGAGCGCAGTACTTC	CASRGLAGGAQYF	TRBD2	NA	TRBV5-1	TRBJ2-7
TGTGCCAGCAGTTACTCGATGGTCGGAAACTACGAGCAGTACTTC	CASSYSMVGNYEQYF	NA	NA	TRBV6-6	TRBJ2-7
TGTGCCAGCAGTCCGGCGGTGTTAGGTCCGGGAAATGAAAAACTGTTTTTT	CASSPAVLGPGNEKLFF	NA	once	TRBV6-6	TRBJ1-4
TGTGCCAGCAGCAAGAGGGACGGTAGCTCCTACGAGCAGTACTTC	CASSKRDGSSYEQYF	NA	NA	TRBV7-8	TRBJ2-7
TGTGCCAGCAGCTTAGAAGTTGCCTACGAGCAGTACTTC	CASSLEVAYEQYF	NA	NA	TRBV7-2	TRBJ2-7
TGTGCCAGCTCACCGACAGGGTCGATTGACTATGGCTACACCTTC	CASSPTGSIDYGYTF	TRBD1	NA	TRBV18	TRBJ1-2
TGTGCCAGCAGTGAGGCGAACACTGAAGCTTTCTTT	CASSEANTEAFF	NA	NA	TRBV2	TRBJ1-1
TGTGCCAGTAGTATAGATCCGGGGAGGCAGCCCCAGCATTTT	CASSIDPGRQPQHF	NA	NA	TRBV19	TRBJ1-5
TGTGCCAGCAGTTCGTATCCAGGGACAGGGTCCTACGAGCAGTACTTC	CASSSYPGTGSYEQYF	TRBD1	NA	TRBV28	TRBJ2-7
TGTGCCACCAGCAGAGATACAGGGCGCGGTTCACCCCTCCACTTT	CATSRDTGRGSPLHF	NA	few	TRBV15	TRBJ1-6
TGTGCCAGTAGTATAGATGGGCAAGTGGGCGAGCAGTACTTC	CASSIDGQVGEQYF	NA	NA	TRBV19	TRBJ2-7